The T cell receptor (beta chain) described here comes from a study of blood T cells in healthy people across ages. The CDR3 length is 15 residues. Germline CDR1 MNHEY, CDR2 SVGAGI. This clonotype appeared a few times. The authors ran a second PCR of about 7 to 12 cycles using a sample-barcoded 5' primer and a J-beta primer mix. One entry per CDR3 protein results from TCRdb running MiXCR on the 5' RACE reads. The sample shows some 850,000 distinct CDR3 sequences, roughly 25% of them seen only once. The data also belong to a second study, concerning T cells of mothers and their children.

The clonotype comes from a boy aged 5-17 years in good health. The sequenced sample was blood. V and J are TRBV6-5 and TRBJ2-7, with 8 positions matching TRBD2. The J call may be incorrect, as the DNA end agrees better with TRBJ2-1. The chain's CDR3 is CASSTLVAGSDEQFF. In nucleotides, the CDR3 is TGTGCCAGCAGCACTCTGGTAGCGGGGAGCGATGAGCAGTTCTTC.